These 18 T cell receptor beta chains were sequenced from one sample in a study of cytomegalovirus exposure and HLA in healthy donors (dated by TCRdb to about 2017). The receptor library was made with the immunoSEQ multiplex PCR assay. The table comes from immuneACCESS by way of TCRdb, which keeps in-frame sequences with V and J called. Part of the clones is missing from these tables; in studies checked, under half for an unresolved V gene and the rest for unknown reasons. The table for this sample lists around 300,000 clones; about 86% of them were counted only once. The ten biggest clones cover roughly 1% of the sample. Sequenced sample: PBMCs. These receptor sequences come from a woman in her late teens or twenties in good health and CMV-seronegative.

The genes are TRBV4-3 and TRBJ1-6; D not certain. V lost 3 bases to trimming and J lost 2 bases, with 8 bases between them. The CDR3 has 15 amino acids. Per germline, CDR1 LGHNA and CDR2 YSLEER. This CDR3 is CASSHNTAYNSPLHF. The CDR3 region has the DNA TGCGCCAGCAGCCACAATACGGCCTATAATTCACCCCTCCACTTT.

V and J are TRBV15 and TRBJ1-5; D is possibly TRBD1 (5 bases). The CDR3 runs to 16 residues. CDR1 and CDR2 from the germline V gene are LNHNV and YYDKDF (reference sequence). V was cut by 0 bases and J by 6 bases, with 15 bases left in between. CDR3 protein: CATSRDPRQGGQPQHF. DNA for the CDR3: TGTGCCACCAGCAGAGATCCTCGGCAGGGCGGTCAGCCCCAGCATTTT.

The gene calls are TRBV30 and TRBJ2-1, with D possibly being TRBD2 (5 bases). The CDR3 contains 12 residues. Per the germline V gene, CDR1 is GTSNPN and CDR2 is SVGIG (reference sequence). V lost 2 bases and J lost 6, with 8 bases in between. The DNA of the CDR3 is TGTGCCTGGAGTTCGCGGGTCAATGAGCAGTTCTTC. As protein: CAWSSRVNEQFF.

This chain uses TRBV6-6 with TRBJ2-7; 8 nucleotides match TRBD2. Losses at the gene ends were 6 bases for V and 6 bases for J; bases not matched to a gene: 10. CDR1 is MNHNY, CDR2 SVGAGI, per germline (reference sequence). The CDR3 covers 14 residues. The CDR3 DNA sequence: TGTGCCAGCAGGCCAGCGGGAGAGTCGGTCGAGCAGTACTTC. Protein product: CASRPAGESVEQYF.

The CDR3 spells CASSLAAGLDTEAFF. The CDR3 bases are TGTGCCAGCAGCTTAGCGGCAGGGCTGGACACTGAAGCTTTCTTT. The J gene is TRBJ1-1, the V gene TRBV7-2; weak D call: TRBD1 (5 bases). CDR1 is SGHTA and CDR2 is FQGNSA in the germline V gene. The V end was cut by 0 bases, the J end by 3 bases, with 11 bases between. This CDR3 region has 15 residues.

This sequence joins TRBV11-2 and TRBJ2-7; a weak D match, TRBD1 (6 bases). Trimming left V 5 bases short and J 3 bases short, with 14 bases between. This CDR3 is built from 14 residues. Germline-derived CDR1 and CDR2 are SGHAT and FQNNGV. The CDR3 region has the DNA TGTGCCAGCAGCAACACTCAGGGGTACTACGAGCAGTACTTC. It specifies CASSNTQGYYEQYF.

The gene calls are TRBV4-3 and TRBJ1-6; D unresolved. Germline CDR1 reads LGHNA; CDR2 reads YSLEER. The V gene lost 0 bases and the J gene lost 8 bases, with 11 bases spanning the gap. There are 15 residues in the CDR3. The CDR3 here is CASSQDAGSYSPLHF. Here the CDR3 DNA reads TGCGCCAGCAGCCAAGATGCAGGCAGTTATTCACCCCTCCACTTT.

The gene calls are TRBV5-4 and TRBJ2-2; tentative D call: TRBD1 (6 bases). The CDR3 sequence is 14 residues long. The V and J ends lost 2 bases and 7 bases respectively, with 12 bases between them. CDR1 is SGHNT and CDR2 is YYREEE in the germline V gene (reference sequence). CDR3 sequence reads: CASSFNRAGGELFF. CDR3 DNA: TGTGCCAGCAGCTTTAACAGGGCGGGCGGGGAGCTGTTTTTT.

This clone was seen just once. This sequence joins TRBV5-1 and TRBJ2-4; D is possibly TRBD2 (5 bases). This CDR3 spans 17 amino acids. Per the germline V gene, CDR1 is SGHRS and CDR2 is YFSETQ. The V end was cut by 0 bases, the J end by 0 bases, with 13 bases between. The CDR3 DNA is TGCGCCAGCAGCTTGGTTTATAGGGAGCTAGCCAAAAACATTCAGTACTTC. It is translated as CASSLVYRELAKNIQYF.

CDR3 nucleotides: TGCAGCGTTGAAGCAGGGAAGGGCTATGGCTACACCTTC. The encoded protein is CSVEAGKGYGYTF. The chain is built from TRBV29-1 and TRBJ1-2, with D perhaps matching TRBD1 (5 bases). The germline gives CDR1 SQVTM, CDR2 ANQGSEA. The CDR3 loop spans 13 amino acids. Trimming removed 1 base at V and 4 bases at J, with 10 bases between.

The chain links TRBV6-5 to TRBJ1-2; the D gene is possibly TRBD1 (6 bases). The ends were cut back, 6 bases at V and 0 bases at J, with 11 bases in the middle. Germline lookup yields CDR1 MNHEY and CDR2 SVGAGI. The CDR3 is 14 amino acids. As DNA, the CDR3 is TGTGCCAGCAGCTCGGACAGAGCTAACTATGGCTACACCTTC. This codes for CASSSDRANYGYTF.

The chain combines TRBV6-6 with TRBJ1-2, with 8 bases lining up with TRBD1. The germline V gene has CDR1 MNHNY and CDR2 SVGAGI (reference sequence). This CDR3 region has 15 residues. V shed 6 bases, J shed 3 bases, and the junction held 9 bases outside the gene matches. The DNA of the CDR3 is TGTGCCAGCAGGTCTTCCGGGACAGGAGACTATGGCTACACCTTC. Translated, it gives CASRSSGTGDYGYTF.

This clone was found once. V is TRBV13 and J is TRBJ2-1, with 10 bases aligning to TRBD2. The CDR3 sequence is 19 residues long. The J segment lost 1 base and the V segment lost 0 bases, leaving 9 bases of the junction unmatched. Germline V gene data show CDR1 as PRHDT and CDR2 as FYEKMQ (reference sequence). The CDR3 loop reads CASSLGVLAGEGSYNEQFF. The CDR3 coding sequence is TGTGCCAGCAGCTTAGGCGTTCTAGCGGGAGAAGGATCCTACAATGAGCAGTTCTTC.

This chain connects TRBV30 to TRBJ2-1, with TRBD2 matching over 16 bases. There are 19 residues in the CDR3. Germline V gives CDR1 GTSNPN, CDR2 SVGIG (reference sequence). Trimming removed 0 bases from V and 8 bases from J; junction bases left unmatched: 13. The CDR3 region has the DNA TGTGCCTGGAGTGTAATCCGCGGGACTAGCGGGAGGGCCCTTTATGAGCAGTTCTTC. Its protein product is CAWSVIRGTSGRALYEQFF. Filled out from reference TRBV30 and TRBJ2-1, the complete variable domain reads SQTIHQWPATLVQPVGSPLSLECTVEGTSNPNLYWYRQAAGRGLQLLFYSVGIGQISSEVPQNLSASRPQDRQFILSSKKLLLSDSGFYLCAWSVIRGTSGRALYEQFFGPGTRLTVL.

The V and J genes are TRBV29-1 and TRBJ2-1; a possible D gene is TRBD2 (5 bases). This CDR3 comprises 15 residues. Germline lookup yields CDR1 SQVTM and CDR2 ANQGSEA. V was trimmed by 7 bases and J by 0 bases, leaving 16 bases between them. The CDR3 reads CSAPRASSSYNEQFF. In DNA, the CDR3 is TGCAGCGCCCCACGGGCTAGCTCCTCCTACAATGAGCAGTTCTTC.

As DNA, the CDR3 is TGTGCCAGCAGTTCCCCTGGACTAGCGGCAAGCACAGATACGCAGTATTTT. Amino acids: CASSSPGLAASTDTQYF. The chain is built from TRBV27 and TRBJ2-3; 10 nucleotides align to TRBD2. J gave up 0 bases and V 4 bases, and 7 bases lay outside the gene matches. Germline assignment: CDR1 MNHEY and CDR2 SMNVEV (reference sequence). The CDR3 totals 17 residues.

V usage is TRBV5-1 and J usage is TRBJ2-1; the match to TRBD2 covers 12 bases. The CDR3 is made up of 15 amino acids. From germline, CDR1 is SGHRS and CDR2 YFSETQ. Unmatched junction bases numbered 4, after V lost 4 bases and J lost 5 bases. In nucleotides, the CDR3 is TGCGCCAGCAGCACGACTAGCGGGAGCCACAATGAGCAGTTCTTC. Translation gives CASSTTSGSHNEQFF.

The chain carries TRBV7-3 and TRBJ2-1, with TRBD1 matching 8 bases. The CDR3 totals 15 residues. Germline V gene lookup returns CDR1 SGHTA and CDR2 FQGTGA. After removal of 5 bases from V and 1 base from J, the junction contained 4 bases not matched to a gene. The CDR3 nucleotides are TGTGCCAGCAGCCTTGACAGGGGATCCTACAATGAGCAGTTCTTC. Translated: CASSLDRGSYNEQFF.